A selection of T cell receptor beta chains follows, all from one sample in a study of somatic mutations in cytotoxic T cells in rheumatoid arthritis. Sequencing was performed with immunoSEQ multiplex PCR; in TCRdb, only in-frame clones are kept and a portion is missing. The sample lists some 15,000 clones; more than 65% were seen once. Material: CD8+ T cells sorted from blood. The receptors were sampled from an adult with rheumatoid arthritis. Both conserved end residues are part of each CDR3. A D gene is named only where the DNA matches it firmly. The size of a clone is reported for some rows only, either as once, few or many, or as a class for expanded clones.

clone size	J gene	D gene	V gene	CDR3 protein	CDR3 DNA
NA	TRBJ1-2	TRBD1	TRBV7-8	CASSLQGAGTLYGYTF	TGTGCCAGCAGCTTACAGGGGGCAGGGACCTTGTATGGCTACACCTTC
NA	TRBJ2-7	TRBD1	TRBV11-2	CASSPSGTGYEQYF	TGCGCCAGCAGCCCCTCCGGGACAGGGTACGAGCAGTACTTC
NA	TRBJ2-7	TRBD2	TRBV13	CASSLGTIQSYEQYF	TGTGCCAGCAGCCTTGGGACTATCCAATCCTACGAGCAGTACTTC
NA	TRBJ2-5	TRBD1	TRBV15	CATSSDTPTGEETQYF	TGTGCCACCAGCAGCGACACCCCGACAGGGGAAGAGACCCAGTACTTC
NA	TRBJ1-2	NA	TRBV29-1	CSLRKGVNYGYTF	TGCAGCCTCCGGAAGGGGGTCAACTATGGCTACACCTTC
NA	TRBJ1-2	NA	TRBV11-2	CASSLSLTDSYGYTF	TGTGCCAGCAGCCTCAGCCTTACAGATTCCTATGGCTACACCTTC
NA	TRBJ1-1	NA	TRBV5-1	CASSLEDVRVGTEAFF	TGCGCCAGCAGCTTGGAGGACGTAAGAGTTGGCACTGAAGCTTTCTTT
NA	TRBJ1-1	NA	TRBV5-1	CASSQDSNTEAFF	TGCGCCAGCAGCCAGGATTCGAACACTGAAGCTTTCTTT
few	TRBJ1-4	NA	TRBV5-1	CASSTPDFNEKLFF	TGCGCCAGCAGCACCCCGGACTTTAATGAAAAACTGTTTTTT
NA	TRBJ1-2	NA	TRBV6-1	CASPYPGVYGYTF	TGTGCCAGCCCTTACCCAGGGGTCTATGGCTACACCTTC
NA	TRBJ2-7	TRBD1	TRBV29-1	CSVTRDRGPYEQYF	TGCAGCGTTACCCGGGACAGGGGACCCTACGAGCAGTACTTC
large	TRBJ2-1	TRBD2	TRBV2	CASSDSGVVDEQFF	TGTGCCAGCAGTGATAGCGGGGTCGTCGATGAGCAGTTCTTC
NA	TRBJ1-1	NA	TRBV6-1	CASRGVTEAFF	TGTGCCAGCAGGGGGGTAACTGAAGCTTTCTTT
NA	TRBJ2-5	TRBD2	TRBV7-7	CASSASGGALETQYF	TGTGCTAGCAGCGCAAGCGGGGGGGCTTTAGAGACCCAGTACTTC
once	TRBJ1-2	NA	TRBV9	CASSVGRLTTENAIFGYTF	TGTGCCAGCAGCGTAGGTCGACTTACCACGGAAAATGCGATTTTCGGCTACACCTTC
NA	TRBJ2-7	TRBD1	TRBV2	CASLRRGPYEQYF	TGTGCCAGCTTACGCAGGGGGCCCTACGAGCAGTACTTC
NA	TRBJ1-5	TRBD1	TRBV7-8	CASSLVGQGVNQPQHF	TGTGCCAGCAGCTTAGTGGGGCAGGGGGTAAATCAGCCCCAGCATTTT
NA	TRBJ2-1	TRBD2	TRBV11-1	CASSSSGGGYNEQFF	TGTGCCAGCAGCTCTAGCGGGGGGGGGTACAATGAGCAGTTCTTC
NA	TRBJ1-5	NA	TRBV19	CASRVGVYSNQPQHF	TGTGCCAGTAGGGTCGGGGTCTATAGCAATCAGCCCCAGCATTTT
NA	TRBJ2-3	TRBD1	TRBV7-6	CASSPGTGGRTDTQYF	TGTGCCAGCAGCCCAGGTACAGGGGGCCGCACAGATACGCAGTATTTT
NA	TRBJ2-1	NA	TRBV7-9	CASSLGEVDEQFF	TGTGCCAGCAGCTTAGGGGAGGTTGATGAGCAGTTCTTC
NA	TRBJ2-3	NA	TRBV2	CASSGDPRTDTQYF	TGTGCCAGCAGTGGGGACCCCCGCACAGATACGCAGTATTTT
once	TRBJ1-6	TRBD1	TRBV5-1	CASSPASTGGWSPLHF	TGCGCCAGCAGCCCGGCGAGTACAGGGGGTTGGTCACCCCTCCACTTT
NA	TRBJ2-3	NA	TRBV18	CATAEGGVADTQYF	TGTGCCACCGCGGAGGGGGGGGTCGCGGATACGCAGTATTTT
NA	TRBJ2-7	NA	TRBV7-9	CASSHYYEQYF	TGTGCCAGCAGCCACTACTACGAGCAGTACTTC
NA	TRBJ1-2	NA	TRBV7-9	CASSFAPTVNYGYTF	TGTGCCAGCAGCTTCGCCCCTACAGTGAACTATGGCTACACCTTC
once	TRBJ1-4	NA	TRBV7-6	CASGAGDVNEKLFF	TGTGCCAGCGGGGCAGGGGATGTTAATGAAAAACTGTTTTTT
NA	TRBJ1-6	NA	TRBV6-5	CASSYAYSPLHF	TGTGCCAGCAGTTACGCCTATTCACCCCTCCACTTT
NA	TRBJ1-1	TRBD1	TRBV19	CASRTGVTEAFF	TGTGCCAGTCGGACAGGGGTCACTGAAGCTTTCTTT
NA	TRBJ2-1	TRBD1	TRBV10-2	CASSAKTGRYEQFF	TGCGCCAGCAGTGCCAAGACAGGGAGATATGAGCAGTTCTTC
NA	TRBJ2-1	NA	TRBV19	CASIGGLDNEQFF	TGTGCCAGTATAGGGGGACTTGACAATGAGCAGTTCTTC
NA	TRBJ1-5	NA	TRBV5-5	CASSFKSAYHSNQPQHF	TGTGCCAGCAGCTTTAAGTCGGCATACCATAGCAATCAGCCCCAGCATTTT
NA	TRBJ2-6	NA	TRBV30	CAWMGDSGANVLTF	TGTGCCTGGATGGGAGACTCTGGGGCCAACGTCCTGACTTTC
NA	TRBJ2-1	TRBD2	TRBV5-4	CASSFVLAGTHEQFF	TGTGCCAGCAGCTTCGTACTAGCGGGGACCCATGAGCAGTTCTTC
NA	TRBJ2-2	TRBD1	TRBV25-1	CASRRGHSNTGELFF	TGTGCCAGCAGAAGGGGGCACTCGAACACCGGGGAGCTGTTTTTT
NA	TRBJ1-2	NA	TRBV10-3	CAISESSRDGYTF	TGTGCCATCAGTGAGTCTTCAAGGGATGGCTACACCTTC
NA	TRBJ1-5	NA	TRBV6-1	CASSIYRGDSQPQHF	TGTGCCAGCAGTATTTACCGGGGGGATAGCCAGCCCCAGCATTTT
NA	TRBJ2-5	NA	TRBV29-1	CSADWVGETQYF	TGCAGCGCGGATTGGGTTGGAGAGACCCAGTACTTC
NA	TRBJ2-7	NA	TRBV7-2	CASSPDRPEQYF	TGTGCCAGCAGCCCCGACCGCCCGGAGCAGTACTTC
NA	TRBJ2-7	TRBD1	TRBV7-9	CASNRDRDYEQYF	TGTGCCAGCAACCGGGACAGGGACTACGAGCAGTACTTC